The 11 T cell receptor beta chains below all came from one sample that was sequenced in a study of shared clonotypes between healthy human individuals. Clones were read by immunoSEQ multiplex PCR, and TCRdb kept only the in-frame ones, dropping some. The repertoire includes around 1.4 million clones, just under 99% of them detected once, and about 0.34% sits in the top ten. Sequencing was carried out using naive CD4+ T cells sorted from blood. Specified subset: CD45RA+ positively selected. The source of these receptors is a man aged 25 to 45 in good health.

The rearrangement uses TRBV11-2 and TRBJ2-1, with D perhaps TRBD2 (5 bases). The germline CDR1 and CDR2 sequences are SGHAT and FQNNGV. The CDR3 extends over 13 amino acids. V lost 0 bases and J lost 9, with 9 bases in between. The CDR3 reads CASSLELVLEQFF. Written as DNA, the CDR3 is TGTGCCAGCAGCTTAGAACTAGTTCTTGAGCAGTTCTTC.

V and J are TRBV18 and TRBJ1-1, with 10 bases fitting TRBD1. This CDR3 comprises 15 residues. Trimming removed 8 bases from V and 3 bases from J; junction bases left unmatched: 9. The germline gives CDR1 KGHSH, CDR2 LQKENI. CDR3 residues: CASTVGQGMHTEAFF. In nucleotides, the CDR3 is TGTGCCAGCACGGTGGGACAGGGGATGCACACTGAAGCTTTCTTT.

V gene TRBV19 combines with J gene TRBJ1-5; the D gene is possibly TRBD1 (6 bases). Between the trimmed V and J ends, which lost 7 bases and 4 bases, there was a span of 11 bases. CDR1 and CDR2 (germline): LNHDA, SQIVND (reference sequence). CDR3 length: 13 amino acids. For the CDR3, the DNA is TGTGCCAGTAAACAGGGTTGGAATCAGCCCCAGCATTTT. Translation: CASKQGWNQPQHF.

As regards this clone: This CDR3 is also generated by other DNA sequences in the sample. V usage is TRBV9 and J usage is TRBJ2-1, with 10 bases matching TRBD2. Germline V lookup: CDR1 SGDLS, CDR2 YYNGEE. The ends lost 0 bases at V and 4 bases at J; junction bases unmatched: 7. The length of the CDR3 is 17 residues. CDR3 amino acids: CASSVGSAGGSYNEQFF. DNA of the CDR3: TGTGCCAGCAGCGTAGGCTCAGCGGGAGGGTCTTACAATGAGCAGTTCTTC. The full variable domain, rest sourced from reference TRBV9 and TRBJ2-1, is DSGVTQTPKHLITATGQRVTLRCSPRSGDLSVYWYQQSLDQGLQFLIQYYNGEERAKGNILERFSAQQFPDLHSELNLSSLELGDSALYFCASSVGSAGGSYNEQFFGPGTRLTVL.

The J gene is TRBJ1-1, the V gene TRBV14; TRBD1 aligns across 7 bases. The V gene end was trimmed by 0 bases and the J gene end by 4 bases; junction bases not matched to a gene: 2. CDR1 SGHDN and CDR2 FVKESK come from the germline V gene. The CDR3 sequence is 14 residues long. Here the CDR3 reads CASSQEGQSTEAFF. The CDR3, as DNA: TGTGCCAGCAGCCAAGAGGGACAGAGCACTGAAGCTTTCTTT.

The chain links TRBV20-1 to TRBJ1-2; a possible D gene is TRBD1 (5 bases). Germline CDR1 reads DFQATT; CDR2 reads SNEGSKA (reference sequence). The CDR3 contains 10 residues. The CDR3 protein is CSDAGNGYTF. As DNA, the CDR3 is TGCAGCGACGCAGGGAATGGCTACACCTTC.

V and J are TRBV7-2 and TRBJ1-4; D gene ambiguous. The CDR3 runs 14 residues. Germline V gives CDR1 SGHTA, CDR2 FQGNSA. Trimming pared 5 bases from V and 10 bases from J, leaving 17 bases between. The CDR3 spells CASSQPPHVGKLFF. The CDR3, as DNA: TGTGCCAGCAGCCAGCCCCCGCACGTCGGAAAACTGTTTTTT. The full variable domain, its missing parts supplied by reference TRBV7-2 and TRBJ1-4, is GAGVSQSPSNKVTEKGKDVELRCDPISGHTALYWYRQSLGQGLEFLIYFQGNSAPDKSGLPSDRFSAERTGGSVSTLTIQRTQQEDSAVYLCASSQPPHVGKLFFGSGTQLSVL.

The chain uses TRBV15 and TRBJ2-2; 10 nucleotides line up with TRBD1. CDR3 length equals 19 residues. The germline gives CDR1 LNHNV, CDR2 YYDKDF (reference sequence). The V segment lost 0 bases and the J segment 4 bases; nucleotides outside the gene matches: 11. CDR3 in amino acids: CATSRDPIRTGGGTGELFF. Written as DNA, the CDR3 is TGTGCCACCAGCAGAGATCCAATAAGGACAGGGGGAGGCACCGGGGAGCTGTTTTTT.

The chain's CDR3 is CAISESRLLYEQYF. The DNA for the CDR3 is TGTGCCATCAGTGAGTCTCGGCTTCTCTACGAGCAGTACTTC. The J gene is TRBJ2-7, the V gene TRBV10-3; no reliable D call. The germline V and J ends were trimmed by 0 bases and 3 bases, with 9 bases remaining between them. This CDR3 contains 14 residues. The V gene's germline CDR1 is ENHRY and CDR2 SYGVKD.

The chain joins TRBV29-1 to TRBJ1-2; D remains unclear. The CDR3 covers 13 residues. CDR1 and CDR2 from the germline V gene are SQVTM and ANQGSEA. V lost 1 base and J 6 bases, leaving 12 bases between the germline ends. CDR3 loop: CSVEAGSLDGYTF. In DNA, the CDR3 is TGCAGCGTTGAAGCGGGTTCTCTCGATGGCTACACCTTC.

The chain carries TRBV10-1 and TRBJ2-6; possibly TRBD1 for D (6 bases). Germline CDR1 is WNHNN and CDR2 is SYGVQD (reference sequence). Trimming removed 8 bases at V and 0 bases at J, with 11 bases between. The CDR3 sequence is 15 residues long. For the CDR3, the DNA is TGCGCCAGCTCCGGGACAAACTCTGGGGCCAACGTCCTGACTTTC. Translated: CASSGTNSGANVLTF.